Following are 25 T cell receptor beta chains from one sample sequenced in a study of T cells in Graves' hyperthyroidism and ophthalmopathy. Researchers took RNA transcripts and amplified the TCR beta CDR3 regions from them. Researchers ran a first-round RT-PCR on the TCR CDR3 using the HTBI primer set. TCRdb recomputed calls from the multiplex PCR reads with MiXCR, one row per CDR3 protein. The sample lists hundreds of thousands of distinct CDR3 sequences; about 15% were seen once. The material sequenced was blood. All receptors come from an older woman with Graves' ophthalmopathy.

This clonotype was recorded at least ten times. This chain links TRBV18 with TRBJ1-1; D is unresolved. Trimming cost V 2 bases and J 0 bases, with 4 bases left between them. The CDR3 runs to 13 residues. CDR1 and CDR2 (germline): KGHSH, LQKENI. The CDR3 DNA follows: TGTGCCAGCTCACCATTGATGAACACTGAAGCTTTCTTT. Its translation is CASSPLMNTEAFF.

This clonotype was detected many times. The gene calls are TRBV12-3 or TRBV12-4 and TRBJ2-2; D is unclear. The CDR3 has 16 residues. V was cut by 3 bases and J by 3 bases, with 14 bases left in between. The CDR3 loop is CASSFKVLSYTGELFF. In nucleotides, the CDR3 is TGTGCCAGCAGTTTTAAAGTCCTAAGCTACACCGGGGAGCTGTTTTTT.

This clonotype has a count of ten or more. The chain uses TRBV27 and TRBJ2-3; a weak D match, TRBD2 (5 bases). The germline gives CDR1 MNHEY, CDR2 SMNVEV (reference sequence). The CDR3 runs to 15 residues. The V gene lost 5 bases and the J gene lost 1 base, with 13 bases spanning the gap. The DNA of the CDR3 is TGTGCCAGCAGTCTCCTGGGAGAGGGCACAGATACGCAGTATTTT. The encoded protein is CASSLLGEGTDTQYF.

This clonotype was counted many times. This rearrangement joins TRBV20-1 to TRBJ2-7, with 7 bases that match TRBD1. CDR1 and CDR2 (germline): DFQATT, SNEGSKA (reference sequence). The ends lost 0 bases at V and 5 bases at J; junction bases unmatched: 7. This CDR3 is 14 amino acids long. The chain's CDR3 is CSAREGGQMNEQYF. The CDR3 coding sequence is TGCAGTGCTAGAGAAGGGGGACAGATGAACGAGCAGTACTTC.

The rearrangement uses TRBV6-1 and TRBJ2-3; D is uncertain. CDR1 is MNHNS, CDR2 SASEGT, per germline. V lost 7 bases, J lost 1 base, and 12 bases lay in between. The CDR3 is made up of 14 amino acids. CDR3 in amino acids: CASNTPWGTDTQYF. In DNA form, the CDR3 reads TGTGCCAGCAATACACCCTGGGGCACAGATACGCAGTATTTT.

The V gene is TRBV6-5, the J gene TRBJ2-7; 9 bases agree with TRBD1. V dropped 0 bases and J dropped 2; count of bases not matched to a gene: 2. The CDR3 has 15 residues. From germline, CDR1 is MNHEY and CDR2 SVGAGI. Here the CDR3 reads CASSYSGQGPYEQYF. The CDR3 nucleotides are TGTGCCAGCAGTTACTCGGGACAGGGACCCTACGAGCAGTACTTC.

This clonotype appeared many times. The rearrangement uses TRBV2 and TRBJ2-5; D perhaps matches TRBD1 (6 bases). CDR1 and CDR2 from the germline V gene are SNHLY and FYNNEI. The CDR3 sequence is 13 residues long. Trimming took off 7 bases at V and 4 bases at J, with 13 bases between the two ends. DNA of the CDR3: TGTGCCAGCAACAGGGAATCGATAGAGACCCAGTACTTC. Its translation: CASNRESIETQYF.

In this sample, this clonotype turned up many times. The rearrangement joins TRBV7-2 to TRBJ1-5; the match to TRBD1 covers 10 bases. This CDR3 has 18 amino acids. The germline gives CDR1 SGHTA, CDR2 FQGNSA. V was clipped by 5 bases and J by 1 base; unmatched bases: 11. The CDR3 protein is CASSVSGTGAFSNQPQHF. Written as DNA, the CDR3 is TGTGCCAGCAGCGTCTCCGGGACAGGGGCTTTCAGCAATCAGCCCCAGCATTTT. The full variable domain, with the rest looked up from reference TRBV7-2 and TRBJ1-5, is GAGVSQSPSNKVTEKGKDVELRCDPISGHTALYWYRQSLGQGLEFLIYFQGNSAPDKSGLPSDRFSAERTGGSVSTLTIQRTQQEDSAVYLCASSVSGTGAFSNQPQHFGDGTRLSIL.

The V gene is TRBV7-8, the J gene TRBJ2-6; the D is unclear. Germline V gives CDR1 SGHVS, CDR2 FQNEAQ. Trimming took off 7 bases at V and 0 bases at J, with 13 bases between the two ends. This CDR3 has 16 residues. This CDR3 reads CASTLWSASGANVLTF. CDR3 nucleotides: TGTGCCAGCACCCTTTGGTCAGCCTCTGGGGCCAACGTCCTGACTTTC.

This clonotype has only a few counts. V gene TRBV5-1 combines with J gene TRBJ2-3; possibly TRBD1 for D (6 bases). Trimming took 4 bases from V and 4 from J, leaving 13 bases between them. This CDR3 has 14 residues. Germline lookup yields CDR1 SGHRS and CDR2 YFSETQ. The CDR3 loop is CASSRGGRPDTQYF. In nucleotides, the CDR3 is TGCGCCAGCAGCCGAGGGGGTCGGCCAGATACGCAGTATTTT. The entire variable domain, with the rest obtained from reference TRBV5-1 and TRBJ2-3, is as follows: KAGVTQTPRYLIKTRGQQVTLSCSPISGHRSVSWYQQTPGQGLQFLFEYFSETQRNKGNFPGRFSGRQFSNSRSEMNVSTLELGDSALYLCASSRGGRPDTQYFGPGTRLTVL.

Ten or more counts support this clonotype. J is TRBJ1-1 and V is TRBV30, with 7 bases lining up with TRBD1. Germline V gives CDR1 GTSNPN, CDR2 SVGIG (reference sequence). With 3 bases clipped from V and 0 bases from J, the junction kept 7 bases outside the gene matches. The CDR3 contains 15 residues. The CDR3 loop is CAWRARGGMNTEAFF. The CDR3 DNA reads as TGTGCCTGGAGAGCGAGAGGGGGCATGAACACTGAAGCTTTCTTT.

This clonotype was seen at least ten times. V is TRBV28 and J is TRBJ2-7; D is tentatively TRBD1 or TRBD2 (7 bases each). In germline, CDR1 is MDHEN, CDR2 SYDVKM. CDR3 size: 14 residues. The V and J ends lost 7 bases and 5 bases respectively, with 18 bases between them. CDR3 coding DNA: TGTGCCAGCAATGCCAGGGGGGGTTCGGACGAGCAGTACTTC. It yields the protein CASNARGGSDEQYF.

In its sample, this clonotype was seen many times. The chain links TRBV3-1 to TRBJ1-2; 7 nucleotides line up with TRBD1. V shed 1 base and J 5 bases; nucleotides not matched to a gene: 7. In germline, CDR1 is LGHDT, CDR2 YNNKEL (reference sequence). CDR3 length: 15 amino acids. CDR3 nucleotides: TGTGCCAGCAGCCAAGGGTCAAGGGGGCTATATGGCTACACCTTC. Translating gives CASSQGSRGLYGYTF.

The CDR3: CASRPVREKNTEAFF. In nucleotides, the CDR3 is TGTGCCAGCAGGCCGGTCAGGGAAAAGAACACTGAAGCTTTCTTT. The V gene is TRBV7-9, the J gene TRBJ1-1; perhaps TRBD1 as D (5 bases). Germline lookup yields CDR1 SEHNR and CDR2 FQNEAQ (reference sequence). The CDR3 is made up of 15 amino acids. V was cut by 6 bases and J by 1 base, with 15 bases left in between.

This chain uses TRBV20-1 with TRBJ2-4, with 7 bases aligning to TRBD1. V lost 0 bases, J lost 0 bases, and 8 bases stayed unmatched. The CDR3 spans 17 residues. Germline V gene lookup returns CDR1 DFQATT and CDR2 SNEGSKA (reference sequence). CDR3 sequence reads: CSARDWEGGLAKNIQYF. The CDR3 DNA reads TGCAGTGCTAGAGATTGGGAAGGGGGCTTAGCCAAAAACATTCAGTACTTC.

Only a few counts were recorded for this clonotype. A single base separates this from a much larger clone, so it may be a read error. This rearrangement joins TRBV11-2 to TRBJ2-7, with 10 bases identical to TRBD2. Germline CDR1 reads SGHAT; CDR2 reads FQNNGV. CDR3 length: 17 amino acids. CDR3 sequence (DNA): TGTGCCAGCAGCTTAGATCGAGGGACTAGCGCCAACTACGAGCAGTGCTTC. Amino acids: CASSLDRGTSANYEQCF.

This clonotype was seen repeatedly, ten times or more. V and J are TRBV28 and TRBJ1-1; a possible D gene is TRBD1 (6 bases). The V and J ends lost 1 base and 5 bases respectively, with 20 bases between them. Germline values: CDR1 MDHEN, CDR2 SYDVKM. The CDR3 is 17 residues long. The CDR3 DNA reads TGTGCCAGCAGTTTATCGTTGTTAGTCAGGGGAGGAACTGAAGCTTTCTTT. Residues: CASSLSLLVRGGTEAFF.

The CDR3 coding sequence is TGTGCCAGTAGTATTCTCCAGTCAGGGGCCTACAATGAGCAGTTCTTC. As protein: CASSILQSGAYNEQFF. The chain is built from TRBV19 and TRBJ2-1, with D possibly TRBD1 on 6 matching bases. Deletions cut 3 bases from V and 2 bases from J, with 14 bases between. The CDR3 runs to 16 residues. Germline lookup yields CDR1 LNHDA and CDR2 SQIVND (reference sequence).

The CDR3 here is CASSRGSVVGGPTDTQYF. As DNA, the CDR3 is TGTGCCAGCAGCCGCGGGTCCGTTGTGGGAGGGCCAACAGATACGCAGTATTTT. The chain carries TRBV5-4 and TRBJ2-3; 7 bases are shared with TRBD2. Germline V gene data show CDR1 as SGHNT and CDR2 as YYREEE (reference sequence). The CDR3 is 18 amino acids. J lost 3 bases, V lost 4 bases, and 17 bases had no gene match.

This clonotype was seen at least ten times. V usage is TRBV20-1 and J usage is TRBJ2-3, with TRBD2 identical over 14 bases. The CDR3 is 15 residues long. The germline gives CDR1 DFQATT, CDR2 SNEGSKA (reference sequence). The CDR3 DNA follows: TGCACGGGGACTAGCGGGAGTCCTGGCACAGATACGCAGTATTTT. As protein: CTGTSGSPGTDTQYF.

V usage is TRBV7-8 and J usage is TRBJ1-5; D call uncertain. V was trimmed by 4 bases and J by 4 bases, leaving 14 bases between them. This CDR3 is 15 amino acids long. Per germline, CDR1 SGHVS and CDR2 FQNEAQ. CDR3 sequence reads: CASSWSGGGNQPQHF. The CDR3 nucleotides are TGTGCCAGCAGCTGGTCGGGAGGCGGGAATCAGCCCCAGCATTTT.

The table lists this clonotype with a few counts. The chain uses TRBV30 and TRBJ2-7; tentative D call: TRBD2 (5 bases). The CDR3 consists of 15 residues. Trimming pared 0 bases from V and 2 bases from J, leaving 14 bases between. Germline V CDR1 and CDR2: GTSNPN, SVGIG (reference sequence). This chain's CDR3 is CAWSVRLGLPYEQYF. The DNA for the CDR3 is TGTGCCTGGAGTGTACGGTTAGGACTTCCCTACGAGCAGTACTTC.

This clonotype was recorded at least ten times. The chain employs TRBV30 and TRBJ2-5; 10 nucleotides agree with TRBD2. With V trimmed by 3 bases and J by 4 bases, 8 bases remained unmatched. Germline V gives CDR1 GTSNPN, CDR2 SVGIG (reference sequence). This CDR3 region has 15 residues. CDR3 bases: TGTGCCTGGAGACCAGGGACTAGCGCAACAGAGACCCAGTACTTC. Its translation: CAWRPGTSATETQYF. Full variable domain (rest looked up from reference TRBV30 and TRBJ2-5): SQTIHQWPATLVQPVGSPLSLECTVEGTSNPNLYWYRQAAGRGLQLLFYSVGIGQISSEVPQNLSASRPQDRQFILSSKKLLLSDSGFYLCAWRPGTSATETQYFGPGTRLLVL.

This clonotype was counted many times. The chain has TRBV5-1 and TRBJ2-1, with a tentative D call TRBD2 (6 bases). V dropped 4 bases and J dropped 0 bases, with 11 bases sitting between them. The CDR3 totals 15 residues. Germline CDR1 reads SGHRS; CDR2 reads YFSETQ. CDR3 region: CASSLSTSSYNEQFF. The CDR3 DNA sequence: TGCGCCAGCAGCCTCTCGACTAGCTCCTACAATGAGCAGTTCTTC.

Many counts were recorded for this clonotype. The gene calls are TRBV5-1 and TRBJ2-1, with TRBD1 matching 11 bases. The CDR3 consists of 17 residues. Looked up from germline, CDR1 is SGHRS and CDR2 is YFSETQ. After removal of 2 bases from V and 4 bases from J, the junction contained 8 bases not matched to a gene. Here the CDR3 DNA reads TGCGCCAGCAGCTTTAGGCAGGGACAGGGGGTGTACAATGAGCAGTTCTTC. Translating gives CASSFRQGQGVYNEQFF.